This TCR beta chain was captured by sequencing in a study of blood T cells in healthy people across ages (dated by TCRdb to about 2015). The study in broad terms: In model experiments, template switching captured roughly one uniquely barcoded TCR beta cDNA molecule for every two T cells. The donors were divided into four age groups: young (average roughly 15 years), middle-aged (under 40), aged (about 56) and long-lived (roughly 82). To track age-related changes in TCR beta repertoire diversity, the study relied on deep sequencing normalized with unique cDNA molecular identifiers. Donors of different ages were randomly distributed across sequencing lanes to avoid experimental bias. For two donors (one aged 18 to 30 and one aged 80 or older), the study analyzed two additional independent replicas of 1 million unique cDNA reads from the same blood draw. What the study reported, not specific to this receptor: Because profiling used bulk unsorted PBMCs, naive and antigen-experienced compartments could not be compared conclusively. A strong correlation was found between observed TCR beta diversity and the percentage of naive T cells measured by flow cytometry. As age increased, observed TCR beta diversity per million T cells dropped in a roughly linear way, and a significant reduction was already evident by age about 40. The CMV infection status of donors was not known, potentially confounding age-related changes in expanded clonotypes. The long-lived group showed more naive CD4+ T cells, fewer expanded clones and increased TCR diversity than the aged group, suggesting age selection. Estimates of total diversity from one million sequenced T cells were regarded as lower bounds and underestimates.

Germline trimming: 2 bases from V, 5 bases from J; junction bases outside gene matches: 10. The germline V gene (reference sequence) specifies GTSNPN as CDR1 and SVGIG as CDR2. From its cysteine to its phenylalanine, the CDR3 spans 15 amino acids. Only the CDR3 DNA is retained, 45 bases long and in frame from the first base. In this sample, this clonotype turned up a few times. Which antigen it targets is not known. The record has no base qualities; no much larger clone is one base away. Systemically healthy Caucasian individuals from Russia, some 36 in total and aged roughly 6 to 90 years, were included as donors. Roughly 9.5 milliliters of peripheral blood were drawn from each donor into EDTA-treated Vacutainer tubes. Ficoll-Paque density-gradient centrifugation was used to isolate PBMCs, with at least 6.5 million per sample. Total RNA was extracted from PBMCs with Trizol reagent, with at least 5.5 micrograms obtained per sample. Naive CD45RAhigh/CD27high T cell percentages were measured by flow cytometry on a PBMC aliquot from every donor.

Libraries came from 5' RACE. The run used an Illumina HiSeq 2500. A second PCR of about 6 to 12 cycles was run with a J-beta primer mix and a sample-barcoded 5' primer. Each TCR beta cDNA molecule received a unique molecular identifier from a template-switch 5' adaptor carrying 12 random nucleotides. Each sample yielded at least 2.5 million CDR3-containing paired-end reads. The Mint cDNA synthesis kit, primed by a TRBC-specific oligonucleotide, was used to synthesize first-strand cDNA from all RNA. Following uracil-DNA glycosylase treatment, all cDNA underwent a first 18-cycle PCR with the universal primers M1SS and BC2_uni_R. The original methods were these. For normalization, 1 million high-quality reads, each with a distinct molecular identifier, were randomly selected from each sample. Reads sharing molecular identifiers were discarded rather than binned into consensus sequences. MiTCR, set to a Q25 quality threshold and the strictest error-elimination algorithm, was used for CDR3 identification, clonotype clustering and error correction. A nonparametric unseen species model using Euler transformation provided a lower-bound estimate of total TCR beta diversity. The raw public data were reprocessed by TCRdb itself: fastp quality trimming at Q25, MiXCR clonotype calling, in-frame beta chains only. Every entry covers one CDR3 protein and lists the most common genes and DNA from its rows. These V and J calls are TCRdb output, not the study's own analysis. The sample contains 550,000 to 800,000 distinct CDR3 sequences, 20% to 25% of them found a single time. Of the sample, roughly 3.9% falls within the top ten clones.

The chain is assembled from TRBV30 and TRBJ2-5; 8 central bases correspond to TRBD1. This clonotype was sampled from a man between 65 and 85 years old in good health. The specimen sequenced was blood. The sequenced DNA: TGTGCCTGGAGTCCCGACAGGGGTTCGCGCGAGACCCAGTACTTC. Its protein is CAWSPDRGSRETQYF.